This T cell receptor (beta chain) is from a study of radiotherapy plus CTLA-4 blockade in lung cancer. The assay was immunoSEQ multiplex PCR, and TCRdb's table has in-frame clones only and misses some. The sample holds roughly 90,000 clones, 72% seen once. The CDR3 is made up of 16 amino acids. CDR1 is MGHRA and CDR2 is YSYEKL in the germline V gene. Trimming pared 5 bases from V and 0 bases from J, leaving 16 bases between. The sample here was peripheral blood, taken from a patient treated with radiotherapy plus ipilimumab. The sequence was obtained from a human donor with non-small cell lung cancer that progressed on radiotherapy plus ipilimumab. The chain couples TRBV4-1 to TRBJ1-2; D gene ambiguous. CDR3 in DNA: TGCGCCAGCAGCTTTAGATCAGAGTTAGCTAACTATGGCTACACCTTC. It specifies CASSFRSELANYGYTF.